The next 31 T cell receptor beta chains were all read from a single sample in a study of blood T cell repertoires in COVID-19. Profiled with immunoSEQ multiplex PCR; TCRdb holds only in-frame clones, not every one. This sample carries approximately 260,000 clones, roughly nine tenths of them seen once, and the ten largest clones take less than 2%. Material for sequencing was PBMCs or T cells enriched from blood (not recorded which). These receptors were taken from a woman aged 60-75 years who had recovered from COVID-19.

The CDR3 nucleotides are TGTGCCAGCAGTCCCCTAGCGGGAGGGGTCGGGGAGCTGTTTTTT. Protein sequence: CASSPLAGGVGELFF. The chain carries TRBV6-5 and TRBJ2-2; 12 bases match TRBD2. The trim removed 5 bases at V and 7 bases at J, leaving 5 bases unmatched. The germline V gene has CDR1 MNHEY and CDR2 SVGAGI. This CDR3 has 15 residues.

The genes are TRBV10-3 and TRBJ1-1; unclear D gene. The CDR3 is made up of 15 amino acids. V lost 0 bases and J lost 0, with 8 bases in between. The germline gives CDR1 ENHRY, CDR2 SYGVKD. Written as DNA, the CDR3 is TGTGCCATCAGTGAGTCGACACCCATGAACACTGAAGCTTTCTTT. It specifies CAISESTPMNTEAFF.

The V gene is TRBV7-3, the J gene TRBJ2-1, with TRBD2 matching over 10 bases. CDR3 length equals 16 residues. Germline-derived CDR1 and CDR2 are SGHTA and FQGTGA. V trimming: 6 bases; J trimming: 6 bases; junction bases outside the gene matches: 11. The CDR3 bases are TGTGCCAGCAGTTCATCTCTAGCGGGAGCGGGCAATGAGCAGTTCTTC. This translates into CASSSSLAGAGNEQFF.

This clone was counted only a few times. This chain connects TRBV2 to TRBJ1-5, with TRBD1 matching over 7 bases. The germline CDR1 and CDR2 sequences are SNHLY and FYNNEI. Losses at the gene ends were 7 bases for V and 3 bases for J; bases not matched to a gene: 9. This CDR3 is built from 15 residues. The CDR3 protein is CASTTYGTDNQPQHF. The CDR3 DNA sequence: TGTGCCAGCACTACTTACGGGACAGACAATCAGCCCCAGCATTTT.

The rearrangement joins TRBV18 to TRBJ1-5; maybe TRBD1 (6 bases). Germline V gene data show CDR1 as KGHSH and CDR2 as LQKENI. Trimming pared 0 bases from V and 4 bases from J, leaving 13 bases between. This CDR3 has 16 residues. The CDR3 reads CASSPPGRGPNQPQHF. The CDR3 coding sequence is TGTGCCAGCTCACCACCTGGCAGGGGACCTAATCAGCCCCAGCATTTT.

The genes are TRBV7-9 and TRBJ1-3; D remains unclear. The V end lost 8 bases, the J end lost 4 bases, and 12 bases lay between the germline ends. The CDR3 spans 13 residues. Germline V lookup: CDR1 SEHNR, CDR2 FQNEAQ (reference sequence). This CDR3 is CASRRGGGNTIYF. CDR3 coding DNA: TGTGCCAGCCGCCGGGGTGGAGGAAACACCATATATTTT.

The chain uses TRBV5-4 and TRBJ1-4; 7 positions agree with TRBD1. In germline, CDR1 is SGHNT, CDR2 YYREEE (reference sequence). The CDR3 is 13 amino acids. The V and J ends lost 4 bases and 8 bases, in that order; junction bases with no gene match: 5. CDR3 sequence: CASSPGTDEKLFF. Here the CDR3 DNA reads TGTGCCAGCAGCCCCGGGACAGACGAAAAACTGTTTTTT.

The rearrangement links TRBV5-4 to TRBJ2-1, with D possibly TRBD1 on 6 matching bases. Germline-derived CDR1 and CDR2 are SGHNT and YYREEE (reference sequence). The CDR3 loop spans 14 amino acids. V was trimmed by 2 bases and J by 8 bases, leaving 14 bases between them. The chain's CDR3 is CASSLRTASDEQFF. DNA of the CDR3: TGTGCCAGCAGCTTAAGGACAGCAAGCGATGAGCAGTTCTTC.

This clone was counted a few times. The rearrangement joins TRBV12-3 or TRBV12-4 to TRBJ2-2, with a weak D call TRBD1 (6 bases). Trimming removed 9 bases from V and 4 bases from J, with 9 bases in between. The CDR3 consists of 12 residues. The CDR3 DNA reads as TGTGCCAGTCTACAGGGCACCGGGGAGCTGTTTTTT. This sequence encodes CASLQGTGELFF.

The rearrangement joins TRBV10-1 to TRBJ1-4; D gene uncertain. The V end was cut by 6 bases, the J end by 4 bases, with 9 bases between. CDR1 and CDR2 (germline): WNHNN, SYGVQD (reference sequence). The CDR3 consists of 13 residues. The CDR3 DNA is TGCGCCAGCAGCCTCCGGGGTAATGAAAAACTGTTTTTT. It codes for CASSLRGNEKLFF.

The chain is built from TRBV5-1 and TRBJ2-1; TRBD2 is a possible D gene (5 bases). The CDR3 runs 14 residues. The germline V gene encodes CDR1 SGHRS and CDR2 YFSETQ. Trimming removed 0 bases from V and 10 bases from J, with 14 bases in between. The CDR3 bases are TGCGCCAGCAGCTTGGGAGGACTCTTTCGGGAGCAGTTCTTC. This gives the protein CASSLGGLFREQFF.

The chain employs TRBV18 and TRBJ2-1; D might be TRBD2 (7 bases). Germline-derived CDR1 and CDR2 are KGHSH and LQKENI. There are 16 residues in the CDR3. V lost 2 bases to trimming and J lost 6 bases, with 17 bases between them. CDR3 coding DNA: TGTGCCAGCTCACCAACCGCGGGGGCGCAGGTCAATGAGCAGTTCTTC. Protein: CASSPTAGAQVNEQFF.

The V call is TRBV14, the J call TRBJ1-1, with no clear D. V lost 1 base to trimming and J lost 8 bases, with 11 bases between them. This CDR3 is 13 amino acids long. The germline CDR1 and CDR2 sequences are SGHDN and FVKESK. The CDR3 loop is CASSQVSYFEAFF. CDR3 nucleotide sequence: TGTGCCAGCAGCCAAGTATCCTACTTCGAAGCTTTCTTT.

The chain combines TRBV5-1 with TRBJ1-1; 8 positions match TRBD1. This CDR3 is 14 amino acids long. V was clipped by 2 bases and J by 7 bases; unmatched bases: 7. Germline V gene lookup returns CDR1 SGHRS and CDR2 YFSETQ. Here the CDR3 reads CASSFQGARGEAFF. Written as DNA, the CDR3 is TGCGCCAGCAGCTTCCAGGGGGCGCGGGGTGAAGCTTTCTTT.

The rearrangement uses TRBV11-2 and TRBJ2-2; 9 nucleotides line up with TRBD2. The V segment lost 1 base and the J segment 6 bases; nucleotides outside the gene matches: 15. Germline CDR1 reads SGHAT; CDR2 reads FQNNGV. The CDR3 is 19 amino acids. CDR3 protein: CASSLVFRTSGGYPGELFF. In DNA form, the CDR3 reads TGTGCCAGCAGCTTAGTGTTCAGAACGAGCGGGGGGTACCCCGGGGAGCTGTTTTTT. The whole variable domain, remainder taken from reference TRBV11-2 and TRBJ2-2, is EAGVAQSPRYKIIEKRQSVAFWCNPISGHATLYWYQQILGQGPKLLIQFQNNGVVDDSQLPKDRFSAERLKGVDSTLKIQPAKLEDSAVYLCASSLVFRTSGGYPGELFFGEGSRLTVL.

The chain recombines TRBV5-1 with TRBJ2-1; no reliable D call. With 0 bases removed from V and 5 bases from J, the gap between germline ends came to 9 bases. Germline loops: CDR1 SGHRS, CDR2 YFSETQ. The CDR3 length is 14 residues. The CDR3, as DNA: TGCGCCAGCAGCTTGGTCAGCCTAGACAATGAGCAGTTCTTC. Its translation is CASSLVSLDNEQFF. Combining the CDR3 with reference TRBV5-1 and TRBJ2-1 gives the whole variable domain KAGVTQTPRYLIKTRGQQVTLSCSPISGHRSVSWYQQTPGQGLQFLFEYFSETQRNKGNFPGRFSGRQFSNSRSEMNVSTLELGDSALYLCASSLVSLDNEQFFGPGTRLTVL.

The rearrangement links TRBV7-9 to TRBJ1-6; 7 nucleotides match TRBD1. Germline V gene lookup returns CDR1 SEHNR and CDR2 FQNEAQ (reference sequence). V lost 5 bases to trimming and J lost 15 bases; unmatched junction nucleotides: 13. The CDR3 contains 14 residues. The CDR3 protein is CASSPSRDSSLLHF. The CDR3 DNA reads as TGTGCCAGCAGCCCGTCCCGGGACAGTTCTCTCCTCCACTTT.

V usage is TRBV7-9 and J usage is TRBJ1-3; no clear D gene. The CDR3 loop spans 14 amino acids. Trimming pared 5 bases from V and 3 bases from J, leaving 11 bases between. Germline V gene data show CDR1 as SEHNR and CDR2 as FQNEAQ (reference sequence). CDR3 bases: TGTGCCAGCAGCCAGAACCTGCTTGGAAACACCATATATTTT. Its protein is CASSQNLLGNTIYF.

This sequence joins TRBV30 and TRBJ2-7, with a weak D call TRBD1 (6 bases). This CDR3 has 12 residues. Looked up from germline, CDR1 is GTSNPN and CDR2 is SVGIG (reference sequence). V was trimmed by 1 base and J by 5 bases, leaving 9 bases between them. DNA for the CDR3: TGTGCCTGGAGTGCCAGGACAGACGAGCAGTACTTC. It translates to CAWSARTDEQYF.

This sequence joins TRBV9 and TRBJ2-3; possibly TRBD2 for D (5 bases). V was trimmed by 0 bases and J by 6 bases, leaving 14 bases between them. This CDR3 has 15 amino acids. Germline V gene sequence: CDR1 SGDLS, CDR2 YYNGEE. CDR3 DNA sequence: TGTGCCAGCAGCGTAGTCGGAGGCATTGGCGATACGCAGTATTTT. The encoded protein is CASSVVGGIGDTQYF.

In its sample, this clone was seen once. This chain's CDR3 is CASSVYTGELFF. CDR3 DNA: TGTGCCAGCAGCGTATACACCGGGGAGCTGTTTTTT. The chain has TRBV5-5 and TRBJ2-2, with unresolved D. This CDR3 contains 12 residues. Trimming removed 4 bases from V and 3 bases from J, with 4 bases in between. CDR1 and CDR2 (germline): SGHKS, YYEKEE (reference sequence). The full variable domain, rest sourced from reference TRBV5-5 and TRBJ2-2, is DAGVTQSPTHLIKTRGQQVTLRCSPISGHKSVSWYQQVLGQGPQFIFQYYEKEERGRGNFPDRFSARQFPNYSSELNVNALLLGDSALYLCASSVYTGELFFGEGSRLTVL.

This clone occurred once. This chain links TRBV13 with TRBJ2-1; a weak D match, TRBD2 (6 bases). From germline, CDR1 is PRHDT and CDR2 FYEKMQ (reference sequence). The germline V and J ends were trimmed by 5 bases and 7 bases, with 12 bases remaining between them. This CDR3 comprises 13 residues. CDR3 in amino acids: CASSQRGRNEQFF. CDR3 nucleotide sequence: TGTGCCAGCAGCCAGCGAGGGAGGAATGAGCAGTTCTTC.

This clone was found a few times. CDR3 nucleotides: TGCGCCAGCAGCCGTACAGGGGGATCTAACTATGGCTACACCTTC. It is translated as CASSRTGGSNYGYTF. The rearrangement links TRBV5-1 to TRBJ1-2, with 8 bases aligning to TRBD1. Trimming cost V 4 bases and J 0 bases; bases outside gene matches: 5. Germline assignment: CDR1 SGHRS and CDR2 YFSETQ. CDR3 size: 15 residues. The full variable domain, with the rest looked up from reference TRBV5-1 and TRBJ1-2, is KAGVTQTPRYLIKTRGQQVTLSCSPISGHRSVSWYQQTPGQGLQFLFEYFSETQRNKGNFPGRFSGRQFSNSRSEMNVSTLELGDSALYLCASSRTGGSNYGYTFGSGTRLTVV.

The chain employs TRBV3-1 (or the pseudogene TRBV3-2) and TRBJ1-1; tentatively, D is TRBD1 (5 bases). CDR3 size: 16 residues. The ends were cut back, 0 bases at V and 5 bases at J, with 16 bases in the middle. Germline CDR1 is LGHDT and CDR2 is YNNKEL (reference sequence). The CDR3 sequence is CASSQEWAGVTTEAFF. In DNA form, the CDR3 reads TGTGCCAGCAGCCAAGAATGGGCGGGGGTCACGACTGAAGCTTTCTTT.

The rearrangement uses TRBV2 and TRBJ2-2; possible D gene TRBD2, 5 bases. The ends were cut back, 8 bases at V and 5 bases at J, with 18 bases in the middle. Per the germline V gene, CDR1 is SNHLY and CDR2 is FYNNEI. The CDR3 extends over 15 amino acids. The CDR3 DNA reads as TGTGCCAGCCTCTCTCGGGGTTTGGGGACCGGGGAGCTGTTTTTT. Encoded protein: CASLSRGLGTGELFF.

CDR3 nucleotide sequence: TGTGCCAGCACGTCTTGGCAGTACTATGGCTACACCTTC. Its translation is CASTSWQYYGYTF. The chain employs TRBV28 and TRBJ1-2; D remains ambiguous. Germline V gene lookup returns CDR1 MDHEN and CDR2 SYDVKM. This CDR3 is 13 amino acids long. V was clipped by 7 bases and J by 3 bases, with 12 bases between them.

Only one count was recorded for this clone. J is TRBJ1-4 and V is TRBV19; D uncertain. Germline V gives CDR1 LNHDA, CDR2 SQIVND (reference sequence). CDR3 size: 12 residues. The V gene lost 5 bases and the J gene lost 2 bases, with 3 bases spanning the gap. The CDR3 protein is CASSRTNEKLFF. The CDR3 nucleotides are TGTGCCAGTAGTCGGACTAATGAAAAACTGTTTTTT.

Written as DNA, the CDR3 is TGCAGCGTTCTTACAGGGATAAGTAATAAGGGCACTGAAGCTTTCTTT. It is translated as CSVLTGISNKGTEAFF. The chain couples TRBV29-1 to TRBJ1-1; D might be TRBD1 (6 bases). The CDR3 covers 16 residues. Germline CDR1 SQVTM, CDR2 ANQGSEA. Deletions cut 5 bases from V and 4 bases from J, with 23 bases between.

This chain connects TRBV18 to TRBJ2-7, with 11 positions matching TRBD2. Germline V lookup: CDR1 KGHSH, CDR2 LQKENI. V shed 6 bases and J 3 bases; nucleotides not matched to a gene: 7. This CDR3 contains 15 residues. CDR3 DNA: TGTGCCAGCTCGCGTCCGGGACTAGCGGACTACGAGCAGTACTTC. Its protein product is CASSRPGLADYEQYF.

The chain uses TRBV3-1 (or the pseudogene TRBV3-2) and TRBJ2-7; D might be TRBD2 (5 bases). V lost 3 bases and J 3 bases, leaving 12 bases between the germline ends. CDR3 length equals 14 residues. Per germline, CDR1 LGHDT and CDR2 YNNKEL (reference sequence). The CDR3 DNA reads as TGTGCCAGCAGCCAGTCCGGGATCGACTACGAGCAGTACTTC. The encoded protein is CASSQSGIDYEQYF.

This chain uses TRBV2 with TRBJ2-7, with D tentatively TRBD2 (5 bases). In germline, CDR1 is SNHLY, CDR2 FYNNEI. The CDR3 loop spans 13 amino acids. The V end lost 3 bases, the J end lost 8 bases, and 14 bases lay between the germline ends. CDR3 nucleotide sequence: TGTGCCAGCAGTGATAGGGAGACGTTACAGCAGTACTTC. Translated, it gives CASSDRETLQQYF.